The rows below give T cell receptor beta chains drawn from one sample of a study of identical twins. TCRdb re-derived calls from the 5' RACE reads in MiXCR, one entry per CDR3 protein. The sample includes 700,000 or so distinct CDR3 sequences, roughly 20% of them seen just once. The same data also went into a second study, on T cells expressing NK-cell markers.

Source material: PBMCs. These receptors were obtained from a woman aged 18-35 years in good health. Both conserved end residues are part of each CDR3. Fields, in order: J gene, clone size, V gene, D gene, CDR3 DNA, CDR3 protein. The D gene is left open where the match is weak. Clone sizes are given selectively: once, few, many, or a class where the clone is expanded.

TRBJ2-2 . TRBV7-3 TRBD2 TGTGCCAGCAGCCACGCCGGGACTAGCGTTACGGCGGGCGGGGAGCTGTTTTTT CASSHAGTSVTAGGELFF
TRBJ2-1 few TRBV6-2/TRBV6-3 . TGTGCCAGCAGTTACGACCACTACAATGAGCAGTTCTTC CASSYDHYNEQFF
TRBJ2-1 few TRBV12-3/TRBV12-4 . TGTGCCAGCAGCCGAACAGGGTTAAAGTTCTTC CASSRTGLKFF
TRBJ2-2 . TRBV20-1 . TGCAGTGCTAGTCGCGTTGCGAACACCGGGGAGCTGTTTTTT CSASRVANTGELFF
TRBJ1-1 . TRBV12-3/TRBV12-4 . TGTGCCAGCAGCGAAGACAGCCTAAGAGCTTTCTTT CASSEDSLRAFF
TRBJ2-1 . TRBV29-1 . TGCAGCGTTGAAGAGCAGGGGGGTGAGCAGTTCTTC CSVEEQGGEQFF
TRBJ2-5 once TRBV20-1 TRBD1 TGCAGTGCTAGCCGACAGGGTAAAGAGACCCAGTACTTC CSASRQGKETQYF
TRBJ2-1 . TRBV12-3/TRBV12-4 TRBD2 TGTGCCAGCAGGTTACTAGCGGGGGCTTGGGAGCAGTTCTTC CASRLLAGAWEQFF
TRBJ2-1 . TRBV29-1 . TGCAGCGTTGAAGAAGGGCGTACCCTACCCAATGAGCAGTTCTTC CSVEEGRTLPNEQFF
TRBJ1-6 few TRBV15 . TGTGCCACCAGCAGAGTAGGCTCACCCCTCCACTTT CATSRVGSPLHF